The next 24 T cell receptor beta chains were all read from a single sample in a study of blood T cell repertoires in COVID-19. Clones were read by immunoSEQ multiplex PCR, and TCRdb kept only the in-frame ones, dropping some. Among 40,000 or so clones listed, about 81% were seen once. Sequencing was performed on peripheral blood. The receptor source for this set is a man between 35 and 55 years old with active or convalescent COVID-19.

The sample holds one count of this clone. This chain connects TRBV30 to TRBJ1-5; TRBD1 matches at 7 bases. The germline CDR1 and CDR2 sequences are GTSNPN and SVGIG (reference sequence). The V and J ends lost 2 bases and 4 bases, in that order; junction bases with no gene match: 2. This CDR3 has 13 amino acids. The CDR3 spells CAWSLQGNQPQHF. Here the CDR3 DNA reads TGTGCCTGGAGTCTACAGGGGAATCAGCCCCAGCATTTT.

This clone was picked up a small number of times. In DNA form, the CDR3 reads TGTGCCAGCAGCCTACTGGTGAACACTGAAGCTTTCTTT. Protein product: CASSLLVNTEAFF. The chain recombines TRBV7-3 with TRBJ1-1, with D unresolved. Trimming pared 5 bases from V and 0 bases from J, leaving 7 bases between. CDR1 is SGHTA and CDR2 is FQGTGA in the germline V gene. The CDR3 has 13 residues.

The chain couples TRBV28 to TRBJ2-1; possibly TRBD2 for D (5 bases). Germline assignment: CDR1 MDHEN and CDR2 SYDVKM. The CDR3 sequence is 12 residues long. Deletions cut 11 bases from V and 4 bases from J, with 12 bases between. CDR3 nucleotide sequence: TGTGCCTCAGCGGTACAGTACAATGAGCAGTTCTTC. Translated, it gives CASAVQYNEQFF.

This clone appeared a few times. The V call is TRBV19, the J call TRBJ2-4; 10 nucleotides line up with TRBD1. Germline CDR1 and CDR2: LNHDA and SQIVND (reference sequence). This CDR3 is built from 13 residues. V trimming: 3 bases; J trimming: 7 bases; junction bases outside the gene matches: 0. The CDR3 DNA reads as TGTGCCAGTAGTATGGACAGGGGGAACATTCAGTACTTC. Encoded protein: CASSMDRGNIQYF.

A few counts support this clone. The V and J genes are TRBV5-8 and TRBJ1-2; 7 nucleotides match TRBD1. CDR1 and CDR2 (germline): SGHTS, YDEGEE. CDR3 length: 14 amino acids. After removal of 4 bases from V and 7 bases from J, the junction contained 10 bases not matched to a gene. CDR3 sequence (DNA): TGTGCCAGCAGCCCCCAGGGGGGACCCTCTGGCTACACCTTC. It yields the protein CASSPQGGPSGYTF.

This clone was seen many times. This sample also contains other DNA sequences that code for the same CDR3. The rearrangement uses TRBV6-1 and TRBJ1-5; D perhaps matches TRBD1 (5 bases). Trimming took off 2 bases at V and 2 bases at J, with 7 bases between the two ends. Germline V CDR1 and CDR2: MNHNS, SASEGT. The CDR3 has 14 amino acids. The CDR3 loop reads CASSEQQGNQPQHF. The CDR3 nucleotides are TGTGCCAGCAGTGAACAACAGGGCAATCAGCCCCAGCATTTT.

This clone was observed a handful of times. The V and J genes are TRBV21-1 and TRBJ2-7; the listed D gene, TRBD1, was not tested against the DNA. TRBV21-1 is a recognized pseudogene. CDR3 length: 15 amino acids. The CDR3 here is CASSTHRDSYYEQYF. CDR3 nucleotides: TGTGCCAGCAGCACCCACCGGGACAGTTACTACGAGCAGTACTTC.

There are many counts of this clone. The chain couples TRBV6-5 to TRBJ2-7; a possible D gene is TRBD2 (5 bases). This CDR3 spans 12 amino acids. The V gene's germline CDR1 is MNHEY and CDR2 SVGAGI. The V end was cut by 10 bases, the J end by 0 bases, with 10 bases between. The CDR3 sequence: CATEGNSYEQYF. CDR3 DNA: TGTGCCACTGAGGGCAACTCCTACGAGCAGTACTTC.

The V and J genes are TRBV27 and TRBJ2-1; possible D gene TRBD2, 5 bases. CDR3 length: 12 residues. The V gene's germline CDR1 is MNHEY and CDR2 SMNVEV (reference sequence). The V and J ends lost 5 bases and 10 bases respectively, with 12 bases between them. The CDR3 reads CASSPRSGEQFF. The CDR3 DNA reads TGTGCCAGCAGTCCACGATCGGGAGAGCAGTTCTTC.

This sequence joins TRBV2 and TRBJ2-3; 12 bases are a match to TRBD2. CDR3 length equals 15 residues. Looked up from germline, CDR1 is SNHLY and CDR2 is FYNNEI. V was pared by 4 bases and J by 4 bases, with 3 bases of the junction left unmatched. CDR3 loop: CASSVTSGRPDTQYF. In DNA form, the CDR3 reads TGTGCCAGCAGTGTAACTAGCGGGAGGCCAGATACGCAGTATTTT.

CDR3 residues: CASSDLREGPRETQYF. DNA of the CDR3: TGCGCCAGCAGTGATTTGAGGGAGGGCCCCCGGGAGACCCAGTACTTC. The genes are TRBV5-1 and TRBJ2-5, with 7 bases aligning to TRBD2. V lost 5 bases and J lost 5; bases outside the gene matches: 15. Germline V gene data show CDR1 as SGHRS and CDR2 as YFSETQ. This CDR3 region has 16 residues.

DNA for the CDR3: TGTGCCTGGAGTGGAGAGACAGGCACTTTCTCACCCCTCCACTTT. Its protein product is CAWSGETGTFSPLHF. The chain links TRBV30 to TRBJ1-6; tentatively, D is TRBD1 (6 bases). V lost 1 base, J lost 10 bases, and 17 bases lay in between. The CDR3 length is 15 residues. Germline CDR1 reads GTSNPN; CDR2 reads SVGIG (reference sequence).

V and J are TRBV6-5 and TRBJ2-5; weak D call: TRBD1 (7 bases). CDR3 length: 15 amino acids. Germline loops: CDR1 MNHEY, CDR2 SVGAGI. V lost 0 bases, J lost 4 bases, and 12 bases lay in between. The CDR3 DNA sequence: TGTGCCAGCAGTTACTCGGAGGGGGCGAGAGAGACCCAGTACTTC. This gives the protein CASSYSEGARETQYF.

The V call is TRBV2, the J call TRBJ1-4; 9 nucleotides align to TRBD1. The CDR3 sequence is 15 residues long. V trimming: 5 bases; J trimming: 7 bases; junction bases outside the gene matches: 8. Germline CDR1 SNHLY, CDR2 FYNNEI. CDR3 in amino acids: CASSTPGQGREKLFF. CDR3 bases: TGTGCCAGCAGTACGCCGGGACAGGGACGTGAAAAACTGTTTTTT.

This clone was recorded once. V and J are TRBV3-1 (or the pseudogene TRBV3-2) and TRBJ1-1; D possibly corresponds to TRBD1 (5 bases). The CDR3 loop spans 15 amino acids. Germline V gene sequence: CDR1 LGHDT, CDR2 YNNKEL (reference sequence). Trimming took off 1 base at V and 8 bases at J, with 17 bases between the two ends. CDR3 coding DNA: TGTGCCAGCAGCCAAGGGATTAGTGGGGCAGCGGAAGCTTTCTTT. Protein: CASSQGISGAAEAFF.

This clone was seen more than once but under ten times. V is TRBV6-5 and J is TRBJ1-3, with D uncertain. The CDR3 loop spans 13 amino acids. CDR1 MNHEY and CDR2 SVGAGI come from the germline V gene. V lost 2 bases, J lost 4 bases, and 6 bases lay in between. CDR3 in DNA: TGTGCCAGCAGTTACGCTCGGGGAAACACCATATATTTT. Translating gives CASSYARGNTIYF.

The count of this clone is one. V usage is TRBV5-1 and J usage is TRBJ1-2, with a possible D match to TRBD1 (6 bases). The germline CDR1 and CDR2 sequences are SGHRS and YFSETQ. The CDR3 runs to 15 residues. The V end lost 6 bases, the J end lost 2 bases, and 17 bases lay between the germline ends. The CDR3 sequence: CASNLGAGANYGYTF. CDR3 DNA: TGCGCCAGCAATCTGGGGGCAGGGGCCAACTATGGCTACACCTTC.

This clone was seen only once. This chain joins TRBV10-1 and TRBJ2-1; 9 bases align to TRBD1. Germline CDR1 and CDR2: WNHNN and SYGVQD (reference sequence). The V and J ends lost 8 bases and 1 base, in that order; junction bases with no gene match: 6. CDR3 size: 15 residues. CDR3 DNA sequence: TGCGCCAGCTTTAGGGACAGGGTTTCCTACAATGAGCAGTTCTTC. It codes for CASFRDRVSYNEQFF.

This chain uses TRBV11-2 with TRBJ2-1, with 10 positions matching TRBD2. CDR1 and CDR2 (germline): SGHAT, FQNNGV. V was clipped by 2 bases and J by 8 bases; unmatched bases: 12. The CDR3 contains 17 residues. The CDR3 loop reads CASSLPPGVAGGYEQFF. The CDR3 DNA reads as TGTGCCAGCAGCTTACCCCCGGGGGTAGCGGGAGGATATGAGCAGTTCTTC.

The V gene is TRBV7-2, the J gene TRBJ1-5, with D tentatively TRBD1 (6 bases). Trimming pared 6 bases from V and 3 bases from J, leaving 15 bases between. Germline CDR1 reads SGHTA; CDR2 reads FQGNSA. The length of the CDR3 is 15 residues. The CDR3 spells CASSYRVAYNQPQHF. The CDR3 DNA is TGTGCCAGCAGTTACAGGGTTGCGTACAATCAGCCCCAGCATTTT.

This clone appeared a single time. This CDR3 is CASSTPGTGIYNEQFF. CDR3 bases: TGTGCCAGCAGCACACCCGGGACAGGGATATACAATGAGCAGTTCTTC. The chain uses TRBV7-9 and TRBJ2-1, with 9 bases that match TRBD1. CDR1 is SEHNR, CDR2 FQNEAQ, per germline (reference sequence). This CDR3 is 16 amino acids long. The trim removed 5 bases at V and 4 bases at J, leaving 9 bases unmatched.

The genes are TRBV7-2 and TRBJ1-1; no clear D gene. V was pared by 2 bases and J by 4 bases, with 11 bases between. Per germline, CDR1 SGHTA and CDR2 FQGNSA. The CDR3 is 14 residues long. The CDR3 protein is CASSLSGISTEAFF. The CDR3 DNA follows: TGTGCCAGCAGCTTATCGGGGATTAGCACTGAAGCTTTCTTT.

The chain employs TRBV5-5 and TRBJ1-3; TRBD1 matches at 7 bases. CDR1 and CDR2 from the germline V gene are SGHKS and YYEKEE (reference sequence). J lost 2 bases, V lost 2 bases, and 7 bases had no gene match. The CDR3 totals 16 residues. The CDR3 nucleotides are TGTGCCAGCAGCTTAGAGGGGGCCTCTCCTGGAAACACCATATATTTT. Protein: CASSLEGASPGNTIYF.

The chain has TRBV5-4 and TRBJ1-2; TRBD1 matches at 10 bases. With V trimmed by 1 base and J by 6 bases, 6 bases remained unmatched. The length of the CDR3 is 15 residues. The germline V gene encodes CDR1 SGHNT and CDR2 YYREEE (reference sequence). In DNA, the CDR3 is TGTGCCAGCAGCTTGTTCCTAGGACAGGGGGATGGCTACACCTTC. This translates into CASSLFLGQGDGYTF.